This T cell receptor beta chain comes out of a study of beta chain features in type 1 diabetes. CDR1 and CDR2 from the germline V gene are SGHTA and FQGNSA. This CDR3 contains 14 residues. V dropped 4 bases and J dropped 4 bases, with 10 bases sitting between them. The whole isolated RNA underwent reverse transcription, so sequencing captured expressed TCRB transcripts. Method: immunoSEQ multiplex PCR; TCRdb's copy keeps in-frame clones and lacks some. Of around 240,000 clones in the sample, roughly two thirds were seen once. The V and J genes are TRBV7-2 and TRBJ2-2, with a tentative D call TRBD2 (5 bases). Sequencing used naive CD4+ T cells from blood. The clonotype was recovered from a young man in good health. CDR3 sequence: CASSSGIFTGELFF. The DNA of the CDR3 is TGTGCCAGCAGCTCCGGGATCTTCACCGGGGAGCTGTTTTTT.